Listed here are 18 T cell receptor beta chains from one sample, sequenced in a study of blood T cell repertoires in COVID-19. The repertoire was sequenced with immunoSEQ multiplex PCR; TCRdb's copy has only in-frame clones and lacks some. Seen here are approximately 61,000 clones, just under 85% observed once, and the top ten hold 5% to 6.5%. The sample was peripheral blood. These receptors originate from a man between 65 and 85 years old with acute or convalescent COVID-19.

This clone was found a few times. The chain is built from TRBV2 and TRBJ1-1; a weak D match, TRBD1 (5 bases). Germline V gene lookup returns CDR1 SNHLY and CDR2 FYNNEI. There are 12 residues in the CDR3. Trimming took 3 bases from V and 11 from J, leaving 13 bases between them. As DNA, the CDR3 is TGTGCCAGCAGTGATCAGGCAGGGAGGGCTTTCTTT. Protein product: CASSDQAGRAFF.

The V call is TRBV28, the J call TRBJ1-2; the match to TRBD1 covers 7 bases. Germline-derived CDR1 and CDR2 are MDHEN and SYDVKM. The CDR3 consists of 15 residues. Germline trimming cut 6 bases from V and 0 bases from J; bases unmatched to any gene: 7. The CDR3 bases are TGTGCCAGCAGCACGACAGGGCTAGCTAACTATGGCTACACCTTC. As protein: CASSTTGLANYGYTF.

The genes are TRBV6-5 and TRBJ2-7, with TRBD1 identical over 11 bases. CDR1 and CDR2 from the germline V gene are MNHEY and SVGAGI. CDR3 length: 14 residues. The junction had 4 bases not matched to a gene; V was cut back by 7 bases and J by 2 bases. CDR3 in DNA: TGTGCCAGCAACCCGGGACAGGGGGCCTACGAGCAGTACTTC. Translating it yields CASNPGQGAYEQYF.

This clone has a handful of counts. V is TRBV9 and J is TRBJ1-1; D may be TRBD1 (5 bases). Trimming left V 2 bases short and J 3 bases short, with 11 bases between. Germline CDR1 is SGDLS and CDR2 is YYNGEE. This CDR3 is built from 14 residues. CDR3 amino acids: CASSVADSHTEAFF. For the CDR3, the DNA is TGTGCCAGCAGCGTGGCCGACAGCCACACTGAAGCTTTCTTT.

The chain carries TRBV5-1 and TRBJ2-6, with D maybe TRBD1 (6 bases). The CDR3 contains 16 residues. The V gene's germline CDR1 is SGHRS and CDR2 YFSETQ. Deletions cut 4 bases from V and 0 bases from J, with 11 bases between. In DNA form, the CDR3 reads TGCGCCAGCAGCCCGGGACACCCCTCTGGGGCCAACGTCCTGACTTTC. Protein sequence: CASSPGHPSGANVLTF.

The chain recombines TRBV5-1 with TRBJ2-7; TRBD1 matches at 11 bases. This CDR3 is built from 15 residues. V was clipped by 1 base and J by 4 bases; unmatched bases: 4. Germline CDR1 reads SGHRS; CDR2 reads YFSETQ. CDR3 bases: TGCGCCAGCAGCTTGCGAGGGACAGGGGGGTACGAGCAGTACTTC. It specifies CASSLRGTGGYEQYF.

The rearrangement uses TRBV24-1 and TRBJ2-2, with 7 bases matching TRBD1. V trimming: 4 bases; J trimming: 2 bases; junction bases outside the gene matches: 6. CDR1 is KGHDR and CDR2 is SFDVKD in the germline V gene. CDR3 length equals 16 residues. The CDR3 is CATSDPRGLNTGELFF. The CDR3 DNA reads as TGTGCCACCAGTGACCCGAGGGGGCTCAACACCGGGGAGCTGTTTTTT.

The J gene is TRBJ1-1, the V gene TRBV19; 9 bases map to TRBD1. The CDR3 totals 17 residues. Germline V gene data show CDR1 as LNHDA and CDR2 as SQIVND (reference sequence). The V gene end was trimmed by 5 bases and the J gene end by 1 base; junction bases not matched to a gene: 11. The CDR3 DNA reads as TGTGCCAGTAGTTCACCCCGGGACAGGGTGGCGAACACTGAAGCTTTCTTT. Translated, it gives CASSSPRDRVANTEAFF.

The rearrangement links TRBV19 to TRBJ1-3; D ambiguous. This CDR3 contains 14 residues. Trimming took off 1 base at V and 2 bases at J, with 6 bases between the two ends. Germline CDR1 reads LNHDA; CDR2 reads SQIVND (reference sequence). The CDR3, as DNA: TGTGCCAGTAGTATAGGAGGTCCTGGAAACACCATATATTTT. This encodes CASSIGGPGNTIYF.

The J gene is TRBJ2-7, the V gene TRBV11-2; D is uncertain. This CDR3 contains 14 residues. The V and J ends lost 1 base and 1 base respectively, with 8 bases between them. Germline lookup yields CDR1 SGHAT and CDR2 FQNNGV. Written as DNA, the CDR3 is TGTGCCAGCAGCTTAGGGCCTCAATCCTACGAGCAGTACTTC. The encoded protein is CASSLGPQSYEQYF.

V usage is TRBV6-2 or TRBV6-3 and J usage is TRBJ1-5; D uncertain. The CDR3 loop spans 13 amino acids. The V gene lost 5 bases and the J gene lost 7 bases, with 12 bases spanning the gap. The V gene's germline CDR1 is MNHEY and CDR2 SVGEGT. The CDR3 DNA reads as TGTGCCAGCAGTCCCGACAACCGGCAGCCCCAGCATTTT. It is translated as CASSPDNRQPQHF.

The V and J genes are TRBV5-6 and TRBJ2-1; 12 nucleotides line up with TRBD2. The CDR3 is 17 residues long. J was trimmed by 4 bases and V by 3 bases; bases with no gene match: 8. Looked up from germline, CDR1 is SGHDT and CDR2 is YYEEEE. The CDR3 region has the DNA TGTGCCAGCAGCTGGCTGACTAGCGGGGGAACATACAATGAGCAGTTCTTC. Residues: CASSWLTSGGTYNEQFF.

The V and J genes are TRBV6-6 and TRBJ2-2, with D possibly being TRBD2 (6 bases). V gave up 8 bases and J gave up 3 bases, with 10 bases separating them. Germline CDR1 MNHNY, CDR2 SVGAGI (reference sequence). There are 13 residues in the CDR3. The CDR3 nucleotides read TGTGCCAGCGGGTGGGACTACACCGGGGAGCTGTTTTTT. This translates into CASGWDYTGELFF.

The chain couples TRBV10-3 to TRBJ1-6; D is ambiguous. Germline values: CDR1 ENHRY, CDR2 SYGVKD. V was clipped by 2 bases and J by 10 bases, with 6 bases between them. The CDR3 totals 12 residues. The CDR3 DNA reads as TGTGCCATCAGTGAGGGCCAATCACCCCTCCACTTT. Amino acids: CAISEGQSPLHF.

In nucleotides, the CDR3 is TGTGCCAGCAGTGAAGCTGGTTGGGGGGGTAGAGAGACCCAGTACTTC. Translation gives CASSEAGWGGRETQYF. The rearrangement joins TRBV6-1 to TRBJ2-5, with TRBD2 matching over 7 bases. CDR3 length: 16 amino acids. CDR1 is MNHNS and CDR2 is SASEGT in the germline V gene. After removal of 0 bases from V and 4 bases from J, the junction contained 8 bases not matched to a gene.

This CDR3 is CASSLGAGLGEKLFF. Written as DNA, the CDR3 is TGCGCCAGCAGCTTGGGGGCGGGATTGGGTGAAAAACTGTTTTTT. The gene calls are TRBV5-1 and TRBJ1-4; D uncertain. Germline V gene sequence: CDR1 SGHRS, CDR2 YFSETQ. This CDR3 spans 15 amino acids. The V and J ends lost 0 bases and 7 bases respectively, with 13 bases between them.

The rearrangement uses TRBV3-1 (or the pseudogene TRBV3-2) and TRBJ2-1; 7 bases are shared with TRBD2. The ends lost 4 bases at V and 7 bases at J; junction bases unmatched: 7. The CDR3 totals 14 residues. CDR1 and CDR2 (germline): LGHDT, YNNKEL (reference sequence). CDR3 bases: TGTGCCAGCAGCCCACGGACTAGTCGAAATGAGCAGTTCTTC. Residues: CASSPRTSRNEQFF.

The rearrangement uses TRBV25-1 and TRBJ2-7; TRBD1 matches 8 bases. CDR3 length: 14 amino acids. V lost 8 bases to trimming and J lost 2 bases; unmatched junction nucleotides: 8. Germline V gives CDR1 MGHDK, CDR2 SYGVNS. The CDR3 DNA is TGTGCCAGCGAAACGATGGGACAGGCCTACGAGCAGTACTTC. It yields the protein CASETMGQAYEQYF.